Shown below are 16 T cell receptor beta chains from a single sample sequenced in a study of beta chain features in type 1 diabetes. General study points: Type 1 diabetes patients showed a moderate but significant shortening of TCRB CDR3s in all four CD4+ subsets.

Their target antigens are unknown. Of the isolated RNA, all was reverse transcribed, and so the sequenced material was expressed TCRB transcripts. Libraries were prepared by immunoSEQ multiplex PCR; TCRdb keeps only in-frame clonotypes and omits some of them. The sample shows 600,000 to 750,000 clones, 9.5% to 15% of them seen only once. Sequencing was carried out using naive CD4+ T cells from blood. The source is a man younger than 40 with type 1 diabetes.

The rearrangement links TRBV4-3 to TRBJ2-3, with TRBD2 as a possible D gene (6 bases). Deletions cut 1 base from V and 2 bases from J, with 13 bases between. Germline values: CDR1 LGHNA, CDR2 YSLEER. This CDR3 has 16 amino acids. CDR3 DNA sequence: TGCGCCAGCAGCCAAGGGAGGGCAGGACCCACAGATACGCAGTATTTT. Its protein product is CASSQGRAGPTDTQYF.

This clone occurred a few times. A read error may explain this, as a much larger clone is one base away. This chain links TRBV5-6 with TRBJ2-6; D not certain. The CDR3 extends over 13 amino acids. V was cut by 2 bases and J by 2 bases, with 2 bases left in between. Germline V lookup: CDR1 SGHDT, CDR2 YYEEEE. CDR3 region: CASSFAGANVLTF. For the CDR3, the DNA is TGTGCCAGCAGCTTTGCTGGGGCCAACGTCCTGACTTTC. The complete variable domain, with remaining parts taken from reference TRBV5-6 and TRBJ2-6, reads DAGVTQSPTHLIKTRGQQVTLRCSPKSGHDTVSWYQQALGQGPQFIFQYYEEEERQRGNFPDRFSGHQFPNYSSELNVNALLLGDSALYLCASSFAGANVLTFGAGSRLTVL.

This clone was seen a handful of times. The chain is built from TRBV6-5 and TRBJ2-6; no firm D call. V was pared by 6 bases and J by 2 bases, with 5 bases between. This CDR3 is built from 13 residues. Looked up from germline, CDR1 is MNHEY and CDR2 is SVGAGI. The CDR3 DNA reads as TGTGCCAGCAGCGGAGCTGGGGCCAACGTCCTGACTTTC. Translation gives CASSGAGANVLTF.

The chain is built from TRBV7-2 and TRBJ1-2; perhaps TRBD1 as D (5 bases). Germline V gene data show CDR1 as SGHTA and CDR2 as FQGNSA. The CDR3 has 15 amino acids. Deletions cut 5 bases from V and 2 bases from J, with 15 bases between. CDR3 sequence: CASSHPGGGNYGYTF. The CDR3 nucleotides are TGTGCCAGCAGCCACCCCGGGGGAGGGAACTATGGCTACACCTTC.

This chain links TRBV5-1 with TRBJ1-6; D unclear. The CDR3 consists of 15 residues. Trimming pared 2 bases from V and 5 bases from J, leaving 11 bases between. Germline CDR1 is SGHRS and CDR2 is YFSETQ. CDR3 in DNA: TGCGCCAGCAGCTTAGAGGACCGGAATAATTCACCCCTCCACTTT. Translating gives CASSLEDRNNSPLHF.

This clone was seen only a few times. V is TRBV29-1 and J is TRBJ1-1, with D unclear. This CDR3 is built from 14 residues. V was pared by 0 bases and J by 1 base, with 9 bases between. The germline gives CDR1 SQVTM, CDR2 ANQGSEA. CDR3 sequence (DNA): TGCAGCGTTGAAGATCGGCAGACGAACACTGAAGCTTTCTTT. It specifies CSVEDRQTNTEAFF.

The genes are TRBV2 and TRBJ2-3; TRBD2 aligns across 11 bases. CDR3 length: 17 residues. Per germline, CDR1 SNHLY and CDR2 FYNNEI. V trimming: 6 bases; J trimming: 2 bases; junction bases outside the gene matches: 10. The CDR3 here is CASSQSASGGFTDTQYF. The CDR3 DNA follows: TGTGCCAGCAGCCAATCGGCTAGCGGGGGGTTCACAGATACGCAGTATTTT.

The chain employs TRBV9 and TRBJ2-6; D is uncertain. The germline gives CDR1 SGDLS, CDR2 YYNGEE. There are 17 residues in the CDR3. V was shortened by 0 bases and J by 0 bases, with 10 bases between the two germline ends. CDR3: CASSVGALISGANVLTF. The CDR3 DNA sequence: TGTGCCAGCAGCGTAGGGGCCCTCATCTCTGGGGCCAACGTCCTGACTTTC. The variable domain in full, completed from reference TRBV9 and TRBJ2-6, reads DSGVTQTPKHLITATGQRVTLRCSPRSGDLSVYWYQQSLDQGLQFLIQYYNGEERAKGNILERFSAQQFPDLHSELNLSSLELGDSALYFCASSVGALISGANVLTFGAGSRLTVL.

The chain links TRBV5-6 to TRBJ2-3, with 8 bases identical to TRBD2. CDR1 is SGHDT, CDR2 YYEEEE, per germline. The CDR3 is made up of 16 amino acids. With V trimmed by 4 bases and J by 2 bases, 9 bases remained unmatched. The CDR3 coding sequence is TGTGCCAGCAGCCGAAGAATAGCGGGGTCCACAGATACGCAGTATTTT. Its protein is CASSRRIAGSTDTQYF.

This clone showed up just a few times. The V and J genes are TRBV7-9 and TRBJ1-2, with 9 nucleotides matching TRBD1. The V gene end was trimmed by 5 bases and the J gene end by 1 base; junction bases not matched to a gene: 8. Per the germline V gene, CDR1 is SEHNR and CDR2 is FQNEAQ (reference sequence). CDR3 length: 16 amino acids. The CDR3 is CASSPSRTGVNYGYTF. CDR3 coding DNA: TGTGCCAGCAGCCCCTCGAGGACAGGGGTTAACTATGGCTACACCTTC.

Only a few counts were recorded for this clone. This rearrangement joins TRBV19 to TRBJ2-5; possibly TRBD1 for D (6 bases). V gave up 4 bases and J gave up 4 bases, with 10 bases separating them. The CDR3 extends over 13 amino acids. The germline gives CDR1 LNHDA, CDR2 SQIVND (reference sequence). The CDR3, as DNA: TGTGCCAGTAGTAGCGACAGGAGAGAGACCCAGTACTTC. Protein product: CASSSDRRETQYF.

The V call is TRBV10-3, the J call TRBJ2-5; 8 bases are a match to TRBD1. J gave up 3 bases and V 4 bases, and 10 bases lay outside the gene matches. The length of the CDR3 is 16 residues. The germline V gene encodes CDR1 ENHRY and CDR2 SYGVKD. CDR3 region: CAISGQGSDWEETQYF. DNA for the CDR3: TGTGCCATCAGTGGACAGGGGTCCGATTGGGAAGAGACCCAGTACTTC.

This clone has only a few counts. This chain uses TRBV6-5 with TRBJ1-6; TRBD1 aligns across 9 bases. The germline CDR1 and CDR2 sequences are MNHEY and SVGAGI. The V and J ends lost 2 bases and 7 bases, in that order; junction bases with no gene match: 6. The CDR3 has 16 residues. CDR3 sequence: CASSYQAGTGNSPLHF. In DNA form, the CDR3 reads TGTGCCAGCAGTTACCAGGCCGGGACAGGGAATTCACCCCTCCACTTT.

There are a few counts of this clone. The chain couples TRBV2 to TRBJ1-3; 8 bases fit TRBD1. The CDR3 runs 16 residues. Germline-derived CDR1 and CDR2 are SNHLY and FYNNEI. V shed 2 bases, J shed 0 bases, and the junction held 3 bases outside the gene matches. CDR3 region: CASSEQGANSGNTIYF. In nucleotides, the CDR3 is TGTGCCAGCAGTGAACAGGGGGCCAACTCTGGAAACACCATATATTTT.

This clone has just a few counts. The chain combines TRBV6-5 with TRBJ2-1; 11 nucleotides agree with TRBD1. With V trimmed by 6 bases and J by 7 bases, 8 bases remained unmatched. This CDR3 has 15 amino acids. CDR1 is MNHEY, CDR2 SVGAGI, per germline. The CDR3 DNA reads TGTGCCAGCAGCCCTGGACAGGGGGCTAGGAATGAGCAGTTCTTC. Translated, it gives CASSPGQGARNEQFF.

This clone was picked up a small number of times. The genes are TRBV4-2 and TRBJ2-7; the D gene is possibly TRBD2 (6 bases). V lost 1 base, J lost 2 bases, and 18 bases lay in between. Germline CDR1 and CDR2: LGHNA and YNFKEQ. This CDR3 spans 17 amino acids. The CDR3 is CASSQVLTGLSAYEQYF. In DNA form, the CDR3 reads TGTGCCAGCAGCCAAGTCCTGACGGGACTCTCAGCCTACGAGCAGTACTTC.